One sample yielded the 23 T cell receptor beta chains listed below, sequenced in a study of T cell responses to AZD1222 COVID-19 vaccine. Here immunoSEQ multiplex PCR was the method, and the copy in TCRdb shows in-frame clones only, minus some. The data contain about 120,000 clones, 80% to 90% of them seen just once; the ten biggest clones take up around 3.1%. Sequencing was performed on peripheral blood, taken on day 0 of AZD1222 vaccination. Every receptor here comes from an adult in good health.

The sample holds a few counts of this clone. This chain links TRBV7-3 with TRBJ2-7, with D possibly being TRBD2 (6 bases). V shed 5 bases and J shed 1 base, with 12 bases lying between them. CDR3 length: 14 amino acids. Germline-derived CDR1 and CDR2 are SGHTA and FQGTGA. The CDR3 bases are TGTGCCAGCAGCCGGGGGATTAAATCCTACGAGCAGTACTTC. Its protein product is CASSRGIKSYEQYF.

The CDR3 DNA sequence: TGTGCCAGCTCCCAAGAAATGGGGAATTCACCCCTCCACTTT. It specifies CASSQEMGNSPLHF. V gene TRBV18 combines with J gene TRBJ1-6, with unresolved D. V lost 6 bases and J lost 7, with 13 bases in between. The CDR3 length is 14 residues. Per germline, CDR1 KGHSH and CDR2 LQKENI.

The chain links TRBV5-6 to TRBJ1-2; tentatively, D is TRBD1 (5 bases). From germline, CDR1 is SGHDT and CDR2 YYEEEE. V lost 2 bases to trimming and J lost 5 bases, with 16 bases between them. The CDR3 extends over 15 amino acids. The CDR3 DNA follows: TGTGCCAGCAGCTTCGGGCCTCCCGGGGGGTATGGCTACACCTTC. Encoded protein: CASSFGPPGGYGYTF.

This clone was counted once. V and J are TRBV5-1 and TRBJ2-7; D could derive from TRBD1 or TRBD2 (6 bases each). This CDR3 is 15 amino acids long. Trimming shortened V by 4 bases and J by 3 bases, and 17 bases separated the two germline ends. Germline loops: CDR1 SGHRS, CDR2 YFSETQ. The CDR3: CASSPTGASVYEQYF. Written as DNA, the CDR3 is TGCGCCAGCAGCCCGACGGGGGCCTCTGTCTACGAGCAGTACTTC.

The chain couples TRBV6-5 to TRBJ1-1; 10 bases map to TRBD1. This CDR3 has 13 residues. After removal of 8 bases from V and 8 bases from J, the junction contained 8 bases not matched to a gene. In germline, CDR1 is MNHEY, CDR2 SVGAGI. The CDR3 region has the DNA TGTGCCAGCCGGGACAGGGGATCATCAGAAGCTTTCTTT. It is translated as CASRDRGSSEAFF.

V usage is TRBV7-2 and J usage is TRBJ1-1; D is perhaps TRBD1 (5 bases). CDR3 length: 14 residues. CDR1 and CDR2 from the germline V gene are SGHTA and FQGNSA. Trimming took 3 bases from V and 3 from J, leaving 11 bases between them. The DNA for the CDR3 is TGTGCCAGCAGCTTCCGGCCGGGGGACACTGAAGCTTTCTTT. It is translated as CASSFRPGDTEAFF.

This clone has a handful of counts. V usage is TRBV27 and J usage is TRBJ2-3; D is possibly TRBD2 (6 bases). CDR3 length: 16 amino acids. Looked up from germline, CDR1 is MNHEY and CDR2 is SMNVEV (reference sequence). Trimming removed 6 bases at V and 0 bases at J, with 16 bases between. DNA for the CDR3: TGTGCCAGCAGCCTTTCTAGCGCCTTAAGCACAGATACGCAGTATTTT. It codes for CASSLSSALSTDTQYF.

The chain recombines TRBV6-2 or TRBV6-3 with TRBJ1-1; D is ambiguous. Germline V CDR1 and CDR2: MNHEY, SVGEGT. CDR3 length: 15 amino acids. Trimming left V 5 bases short and J 5 bases short, with 18 bases between. CDR3 loop: CASSPITYGGTEAFF. CDR3 coding DNA: TGTGCCAGCAGTCCCATAACTTATGGTGGGACTGAAGCTTTCTTT.

The V gene is TRBV9, the J gene TRBJ2-1, with D maybe TRBD1 (6 bases). Germline CDR1 SGDLS, CDR2 YYNGEE. Trimming removed 4 bases from V and 9 bases from J, with 32 bases in between. The CDR3 is made up of 19 amino acids. CDR3 region: CASSPDLGDIPQRLREQFF. DNA of the CDR3: TGTGCCAGCAGCCCGGATCTCGGGGACATTCCTCAACGTCTCCGTGAGCAGTTCTTC.

This clone was picked up one time. The rearrangement links TRBV5-1 to TRBJ2-3; 9 bases are a match to TRBD1. CDR1 SGHRS and CDR2 YFSETQ come from the germline V gene. J was trimmed by 4 bases and V by 2 bases; bases with no gene match: 5. The CDR3 length is 15 residues. CDR3 in DNA: TGCGCCAGCAGCTTCCGGGACAGGGACGCAGATACGCAGTATTTT. Translating gives CASSFRDRDADTQYF.

The gene calls are TRBV3-1 (or the pseudogene TRBV3-2) and TRBJ2-3; weak D call: TRBD1 (5 bases). Deletions cut 6 bases from V and 4 bases from J, with 14 bases between. CDR3 length equals 14 residues. The germline gives CDR1 LGHDT, CDR2 YNNKEL (reference sequence). Here the CDR3 reads CASRKTAAADTQYF. The CDR3 coding sequence is TGTGCCAGCAGGAAGACAGCTGCGGCAGATACGCAGTATTTT.

V and J are TRBV5-4 and TRBJ1-1, with TRBD1 as a possible D gene (5 bases). Trimming removed 5 bases at V and 3 bases at J, with 11 bases between. This CDR3 is built from 13 residues. From germline, CDR1 is SGHNT and CDR2 YYREEE (reference sequence). The CDR3 DNA is TGTGCCAGCAGGGGCACGGGGGACACTGAAGCTTTCTTT. Amino acids: CASRGTGDTEAFF.

The CDR3 DNA reads TGCGCCAGCAGCCCCTACAGGGTTACAGACGAGCAGTACTTC. Translated: CASSPYRVTDEQYF. J is TRBJ2-7 and V is TRBV4-1; a possible D gene is TRBD1 (6 bases). Trimming removed 4 bases at V and 5 bases at J, with 15 bases between. Per the germline V gene, CDR1 is MGHRA and CDR2 is YSYEKL. This CDR3 comprises 14 residues.

The chain recombines TRBV6-5 with TRBJ2-7; D ambiguous. The CDR3 totals 13 residues. Germline V gene data show CDR1 as MNHEY and CDR2 as SVGAGI. V lost 7 bases and J 2 bases, leaving 12 bases between the germline ends. The CDR3 DNA follows: TGTGCCAGCACCCCTGGGCTACCCTACGAGCAGTACTTC. The encoded protein is CASTPGLPYEQYF.

This clone was picked up a small number of times. The rearrangement uses TRBV7-9 and TRBJ2-1; 7 bases are a match to TRBD2. The germline V gene encodes CDR1 SEHNR and CDR2 FQNEAQ (reference sequence). The ends lost 5 bases at V and 2 bases at J; junction bases unmatched: 3. This CDR3 is built from 14 residues. In nucleotides, the CDR3 is TGTGCCAGCAGCACCCTAGCGGCCTACAATGAGCAGTTCTTC. It encodes CASSTLAAYNEQFF. Full variable domain (outside the CDR3, taken from reference TRBV7-9 and TRBJ2-1): DTGVSQNPRHKITKRGQNVTFRCDPISEHNRLYWYRQTLGQGPEFLTYFQNEAQLEKSRLLSDRFSAERPKGSFSTLEIQRTEQGDSAMYLCASSTLAAYNEQFFGPGTRLTVL.

The chain recombines TRBV4-3 with TRBJ1-2; 7 bases fit TRBD1. Unmatched junction bases numbered 3, after V lost 3 bases and J lost 2 bases. CDR3 size: 14 residues. CDR1 LGHNA and CDR2 YSLEER come from the germline V gene. CDR3 bases: TGCGCCAGCAGCCAGGGGACAGTCAACTATGGCTACACCTTC. Amino acid sequence: CASSQGTVNYGYTF.

This clone was seen more than once but under ten times. This chain uses TRBV10-3 with TRBJ1-1; TRBD1 agrees at 8 bases. The V and J ends lost 2 bases and 4 bases, in that order; junction bases with no gene match: 0. The CDR3 consists of 13 residues. Germline V gene sequence: CDR1 ENHRY, CDR2 SYGVKD. The CDR3 coding sequence is TGTGCCATCAGTGAGCAGGGGGCCACTGAAGCTTTCTTT. Its protein is CAISEQGATEAFF.

V gene TRBV7-2 combines with J gene TRBJ1-4; D is uncertain. The CDR3 consists of 13 residues. Germline V gene sequence: CDR1 SGHTA, CDR2 FQGNSA. The V end was cut by 5 bases, the J end by 5 bases, with 9 bases between. The CDR3 bases are TGTGCCAGCAGCCCTAGACGGAATGAAAAACTGTTTTTT. Translating gives CASSPRRNEKLFF.

V and J are TRBV5-1 and TRBJ1-4; D is undetermined. V shed 0 bases and J shed 6 bases, with 12 bases lying between them. The CDR3 covers 15 residues. Germline CDR1 is SGHRS and CDR2 is YFSETQ. The CDR3 DNA reads as TGCGCCAGCAGCTTGGTAGGTCAGGATTATGAAAAACTGTTTTTT. Translation: CASSLVGQDYEKLFF.

The CDR3 DNA reads as TGTGCCAGCAGCCACTCGGGACAGGGGGAAAACATTCAGTACTTC. Amino acids: CASSHSGQGENIQYF. The V gene is TRBV4-2, the J gene TRBJ2-4; TRBD1 matches at 11 bases. The V gene end was trimmed by 3 bases and the J gene end by 5 bases; junction bases not matched to a gene: 3. The CDR3 covers 15 residues. The V gene's germline CDR1 is LGHNA and CDR2 YNFKEQ.

The rearrangement joins TRBV10-1 to TRBJ2-7; D is undetermined. V lost 6 bases and J 7 bases, leaving 10 bases between the germline ends. The CDR3 spans 11 residues. CDR1 WNHNN and CDR2 SYGVQD come from the germline V gene (reference sequence). This chain's CDR3 is CASSRAGEQYF. The CDR3 DNA sequence: TGCGCCAGCAGCCGCGCCGGGGAGCAGTACTTC.

The chain recombines TRBV19 with TRBJ1-5; 7 bases agree with TRBD1. Germline CDR1 LNHDA, CDR2 SQIVND (reference sequence). This CDR3 has 15 residues. The V and J ends lost 5 bases and 2 bases, in that order; junction bases with no gene match: 6. CDR3 sequence reads: CASSANRGRNQPQHF. CDR3 coding DNA: TGTGCCAGTAGTGCCAACAGGGGACGCAATCAGCCCCAGCATTTT.

The rearrangement joins TRBV19 to TRBJ2-7; weak D call: TRBD2 (6 bases). V dropped 1 base and J dropped 3 bases, with 28 bases sitting between them. The CDR3 has 20 residues. Germline V lookup: CDR1 LNHDA, CDR2 SQIVND (reference sequence). DNA for the CDR3: TGTGCCAGTAGTATAGGCCGCCGACGGGAGAGGGGATCTCCAGGCTACGAGCAGTACTTC. This gives the protein CASSIGRRRERGSPGYEQYF.